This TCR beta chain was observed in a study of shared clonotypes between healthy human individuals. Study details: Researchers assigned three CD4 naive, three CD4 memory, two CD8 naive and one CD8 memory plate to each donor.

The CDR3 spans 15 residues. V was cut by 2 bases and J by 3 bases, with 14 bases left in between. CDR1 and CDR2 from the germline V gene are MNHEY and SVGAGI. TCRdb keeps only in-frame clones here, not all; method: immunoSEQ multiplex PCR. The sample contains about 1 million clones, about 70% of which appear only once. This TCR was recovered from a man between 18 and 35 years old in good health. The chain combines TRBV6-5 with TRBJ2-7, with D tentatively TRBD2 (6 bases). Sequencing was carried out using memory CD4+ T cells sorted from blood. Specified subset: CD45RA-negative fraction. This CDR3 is CASSYTGGYYYEQYF. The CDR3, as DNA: TGTGCCAGCAGTTACACCGGGGGATACTACTACGAGCAGTACTTC.